The TCR beta chain described here comes from a study of CD8 T cells in ankylosing spondylitis. Looked up from germline, CDR1 is LGHNA and CDR2 is YNFKEQ. V dropped 0 bases and J dropped 4 bases, with 4 bases sitting between them. This CDR3 is 12 amino acids long. Points from the study as a whole: The study identified a TCR beta motif of several highly homologous variants that appeared characteristic of ankylosing spondylitis blood. In reactive arthritis synovial fluid and blood, some motif variants had been reported before. From matched ankylosing spondylitis synovial fluid, disease-linked clones were reportedly recovered at significantly enriched levels.

This clonotype has a count of ten or more. Its target is unknown. One entry per CDR3 protein results from TCRdb running MiXCR on the 5' RACE reads. Found here are about 540,000 distinct CDR3 sequences, roughly 12% of them singletons; the top ten hold approximately 6.3%. This chain connects TRBV4-2 to TRBJ2-7, with D uncertain. The sample taken for sequencing was blood, either unsorted or a sorted T cell fraction (not recorded which). This sequence was found in a male donor with ankylosing spondylitis. The CDR3 reads CASSQDFYEQYF. DNA of the CDR3: TGTGCCAGCAGCCAAGATTTTTACGAGCAGTACTTC.